These 10 T cell receptor beta chains share one sample of origin, sequenced in a study of blood T cell repertoires in COVID-19. The repertoire was sequenced with immunoSEQ multiplex PCR; TCRdb's copy has only in-frame clones and lacks some. The sample lists nearly 250,000 clones, 85% to 90% occurring once. Material for sequencing was PBMCs or T cells enriched from blood (not recorded which). All receptors derive from a man over 45 who had been exposed to COVID-19.

The J gene is TRBJ2-3, the V gene TRBV2, with TRBD2 matching over 13 bases. CDR1 SNHLY and CDR2 FYNNEI come from the germline V gene. The V and J ends lost 10 bases and 0 bases, in that order; junction bases with no gene match: 13. The CDR3 is made up of 18 amino acids. In nucleotides, the CDR3 is TGTGCCACAAAGATGGCACTAGCGGGAGGGCTTAGCACAGATACGCAGTATTTT. Translation gives CATKMALAGGLSTDTQYF.

A note on this clone: One end of the junction varies from germline; a read error may be responsible. The chain uses TRBV7-7 and TRBJ2-1; TRBD2 might be the D (6 bases). From germline, CDR1 is SSHAT and CDR2 FNYEAQ (reference sequence). The CDR3 runs 15 residues. The CDR3 DNA follows: TGTGCTAGCAGCTTAGGAGGGCCCTCCTACAATGAGCAGTTCTTC. It encodes CASSLGGPSYNEQFF.

The chain carries TRBV3-1 (or the pseudogene TRBV3-2) and TRBJ2-7, with TRBD2 as a possible D gene (5 bases). The CDR3 is made up of 14 amino acids. V shed 3 bases and J shed 3 bases, with 12 bases lying between them. The germline CDR1 and CDR2 sequences are LGHDT and YNNKEL (reference sequence). The CDR3 spells CASSHNPGDYEQYF. CDR3 nucleotide sequence: TGTGCCAGCAGCCATAATCCCGGGGACTACGAGCAGTACTTC.

The chain employs TRBV5-1 and TRBJ2-3, with unresolved D. V lost 1 base to trimming and J lost 1 base, with 4 bases between them. CDR1 and CDR2 from the germline V gene are SGHRS and YFSETQ. The CDR3 covers 13 residues. The CDR3 DNA sequence: TGCGCCAGCAGCTTGTCTGGCACAGATACGCAGTATTTT. Translating gives CASSLSGTDTQYF. The full variable domain, completed using reference TRBV5-1 and TRBJ2-3, is KAGVTQTPRYLIKTRGQQVTLSCSPISGHRSVSWYQQTPGQGLQFLFEYFSETQRNKGNFPGRFSGRQFSNSRSEMNVSTLELGDSALYLCASSLSGTDTQYFGPGTRLTVL.

The CDR3 protein is CASSIDLNQPQHF. DNA for the CDR3: TGTGCCAGTAGTATAGATCTTAATCAGCCCCAGCATTTT. The rearrangement uses TRBV19 and TRBJ1-5; D remains ambiguous. CDR3 length: 13 residues. The V gene's germline CDR1 is LNHDA and CDR2 SQIVND (reference sequence). V was clipped by 0 bases and J by 4 bases, with 4 bases between them.

This chain links TRBV4-1 with TRBJ2-1; a possible D gene is TRBD2 (6 bases). V was shortened by 1 base and J by 14 bases, with 12 bases between the two germline ends. The CDR3 covers 12 residues. Germline V CDR1 and CDR2: MGHRA, YSYEKL. The CDR3 here is CASSQVAGREFF. Here the CDR3 DNA reads TGCGCCAGCAGCCAAGTGGCGGGAAGGGAGTTCTTC.

This rearrangement joins TRBV5-1 to TRBJ2-3, with TRBD2 identical over 11 bases. V shed 8 bases, J shed 4 bases, and the junction held 6 bases outside the gene matches. Germline values: CDR1 SGHRS, CDR2 YFSETQ. The CDR3 spans 14 residues. CDR3 DNA sequence: TGCGCCAGTACACTAGCGGGAGTGTCAGATACGCAGTATTTT. Translation gives CASTLAGVSDTQYF.

V gene TRBV7-9 combines with J gene TRBJ1-1; D unresolved. Germline V CDR1 and CDR2: SEHNR, FQNEAQ (reference sequence). The CDR3 is 14 residues long. V lost 4 bases, J lost 5 bases, and 14 bases lay in between. The CDR3 reads CASSSRRMGTEAFF. The DNA for the CDR3 is TGTGCCAGCAGCTCCCGGAGGATGGGGACTGAAGCTTTCTTT.

To note about this clone: Other DNA sequences in this sample translate to the same CDR3. This chain joins TRBV5-1 and TRBJ1-1, with a tentative D call TRBD1 (5 bases). V dropped 3 bases and J dropped 0 bases, with 6 bases sitting between them. This CDR3 is 13 amino acids long. CDR1 SGHRS and CDR2 YFSETQ come from the germline V gene. The CDR3 nucleotides are TGCGCCAGCAGCTCACAGGTGAACACTGAAGCTTTCTTT. It is translated as CASSSQVNTEAFF.

This clone was seen only a few times. The chain uses TRBV29-1 and TRBJ2-1; 7 positions agree with TRBD2. The germline V gene encodes CDR1 SQVTM and CDR2 ANQGSEA. The CDR3 loop spans 14 amino acids. Trimming removed 3 bases from V and 4 bases from J; junction bases left unmatched: 6. The CDR3 DNA follows: TGCAGCGTTGATAGGCTAGCGGAGTACAATGAGCAGTTCTTC. Translation gives CSVDRLAEYNEQFF.